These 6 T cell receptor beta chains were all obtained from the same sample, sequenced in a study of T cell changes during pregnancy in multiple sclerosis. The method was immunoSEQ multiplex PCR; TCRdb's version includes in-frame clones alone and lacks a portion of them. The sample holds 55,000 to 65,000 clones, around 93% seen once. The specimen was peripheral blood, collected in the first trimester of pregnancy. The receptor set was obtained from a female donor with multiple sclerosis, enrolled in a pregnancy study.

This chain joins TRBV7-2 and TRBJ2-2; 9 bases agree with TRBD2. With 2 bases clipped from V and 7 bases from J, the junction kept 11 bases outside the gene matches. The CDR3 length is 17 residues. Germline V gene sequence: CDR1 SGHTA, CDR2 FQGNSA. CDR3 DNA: TGTGCCAGCAGCTTACGCGCTAGCGGGGATCTGGGCGGGGAGCTGTTTTTT. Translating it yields CASSLRASGDLGGELFF. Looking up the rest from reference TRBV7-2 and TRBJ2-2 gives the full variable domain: GAGVSQSPSNKVTEKGKDVELRCDPISGHTALYWYRQSLGQGLEFLIYFQGNSAPDKSGLPSDRFSAERTGGSVSTLTIQRTQQEDSAVYLCASSLRASGDLGGELFFGEGSRLTVL.

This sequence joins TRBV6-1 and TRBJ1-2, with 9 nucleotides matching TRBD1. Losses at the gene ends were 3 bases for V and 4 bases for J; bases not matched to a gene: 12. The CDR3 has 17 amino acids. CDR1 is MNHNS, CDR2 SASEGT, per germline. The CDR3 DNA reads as TGTGCCAGCAGTGAGGATAACAGGGGGCGGAACGTCTATGGCTACACCTTC. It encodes CASSEDNRGRNVYGYTF.

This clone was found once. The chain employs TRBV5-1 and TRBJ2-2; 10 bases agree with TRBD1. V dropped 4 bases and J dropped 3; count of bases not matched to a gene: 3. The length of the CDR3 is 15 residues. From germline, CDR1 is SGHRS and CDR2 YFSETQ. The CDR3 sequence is CASSKGTGDTGELFF. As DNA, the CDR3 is TGCGCCAGCAGCAAAGGGACAGGGGACACCGGGGAGCTGTTTTTT.

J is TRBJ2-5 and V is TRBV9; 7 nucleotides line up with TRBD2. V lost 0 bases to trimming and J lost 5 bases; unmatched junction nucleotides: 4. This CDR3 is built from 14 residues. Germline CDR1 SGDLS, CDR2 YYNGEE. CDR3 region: CASSVDGGTETQYF. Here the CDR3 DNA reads TGTGCCAGCAGCGTAGACGGGGGGACGGAGACCCAGTACTTC.

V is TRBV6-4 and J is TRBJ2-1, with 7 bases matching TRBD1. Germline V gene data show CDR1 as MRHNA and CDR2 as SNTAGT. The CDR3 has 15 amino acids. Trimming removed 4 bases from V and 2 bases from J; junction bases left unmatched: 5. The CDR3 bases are TGTGCCAGCAGTGCCGCGACAGGGACCTACAATGAGCAGTTCTTC. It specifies CASSAATGTYNEQFF.

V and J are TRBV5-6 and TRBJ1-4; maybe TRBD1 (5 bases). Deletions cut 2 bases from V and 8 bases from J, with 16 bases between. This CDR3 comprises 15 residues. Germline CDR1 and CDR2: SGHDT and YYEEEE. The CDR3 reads CASSLGVRREEKLFF. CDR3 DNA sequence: TGTGCCAGCAGCTTAGGGGTTAGACGGGAGGAAAAACTGTTTTTT. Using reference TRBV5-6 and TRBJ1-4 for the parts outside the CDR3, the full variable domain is DAGVTQSPTHLIKTRGQQVTLRCSPKSGHDTVSWYQQALGQGPQFIFQYYEEEERQRGNFPDRFSGHQFPNYSSELNVNALLLGDSALYLCASSLGVRREEKLFFGSGTQLSVL.